A single sample gave rise to the 11 T cell receptor beta chains below, sequenced in a study of shared clonotypes between healthy human individuals. TCRdb keeps only in-frame clones here, not all; method: immunoSEQ multiplex PCR. The table lists around 940,000 clones, roughly 72% of them singletons. The specimen was memory CD4+ T cells sorted from blood. Described subset: CD45RA-negative fraction. These receptors were collected from a man between 18 and 35 years old in good health.

The V gene is TRBV30, the J gene TRBJ2-7; a weak D match, TRBD2 (6 bases). Trimming shortened V by 4 bases and J by 7 bases, and 11 bases separated the two germline ends. This CDR3 comprises 11 residues. Germline lookup yields CDR1 GTSNPN and CDR2 SVGIG (reference sequence). CDR3 protein: CAWNRGGEQYF. CDR3 in DNA: TGTGCCTGGAATCGTGGGGGGGAGCAGTACTTC.

V is TRBV2 and J is TRBJ2-1, with 7 nucleotides matching TRBD1. The V and J ends lost 4 bases and 8 bases, in that order; junction bases with no gene match: 8. Germline CDR1 is SNHLY and CDR2 is FYNNEI. CDR3 length: 14 residues. CDR3 sequence: CASSGQGEFDEQFF. The CDR3 region has the DNA TGTGCCAGCAGTGGACAGGGAGAGTTCGATGAGCAGTTCTTC.

V gene TRBV23-1 combines with J gene TRBJ2-7, with TRBD1 matching over 10 bases. Being an ORF, TRBV23-1 has a function that is uncertain. The CDR3 totals 15 residues. The junction had 3 bases not matched to a gene; V was cut back by 1 base and J by 3 bases. CDR3 bases: TGCGCCAGCAGTCAATGGGACAGGGGATTCTACGAGCAGTACTTC. Translating it yields CASSQWDRGFYEQYF.

Here the CDR3 reads CASSRLGGNTEAFF. The CDR3 region has the DNA TGTGCCAGCAGCCGGTTGGGCGGGAACACTGAAGCTTTCTTT. The chain employs TRBV14 and TRBJ1-1, with D uncertain. CDR1 and CDR2 from the germline V gene are SGHDN and FVKESK. CDR3 length: 14 amino acids. V dropped 4 bases and J dropped 1 base, with 10 bases sitting between them.

This clone was seen only a few times. The V and J genes are TRBV7-2 and TRBJ2-7; D is unresolved. Trimming removed 3 bases from V and 2 bases from J, with 11 bases in between. Germline values: CDR1 SGHTA, CDR2 FQGNSA. This CDR3 is built from 14 residues. The CDR3 DNA follows: TGTGCCAGCAGCTTGACCGTGGGAACCTACGAGCAGTACTTC. Amino acid sequence: CASSLTVGTYEQYF.

Details on this clone: The sample carries other DNA sequences with the same CDR3. J is TRBJ2-3 and V is TRBV7-9; D perhaps matches TRBD2 (6 bases). Per germline, CDR1 SEHNR and CDR2 FQNEAQ (reference sequence). V was shortened by 5 bases and J by 0 bases, with 9 bases between the two germline ends. CDR3 length equals 14 residues. The CDR3 sequence: CASSRSGSTDTQYF. The CDR3, as DNA: TGTGCCAGCAGCCGTAGCGGTAGCACAGATACGCAGTATTTT.

The rearrangement links TRBV19 to TRBJ2-2, with D possibly TRBD2 on 5 matching bases. Germline V gene sequence: CDR1 LNHDA, CDR2 SQIVND (reference sequence). The CDR3 sequence is 15 residues long. Trimming took 7 bases from V and 2 from J, leaving 14 bases between them. The CDR3 region has the DNA TGTGCCAGTAACGAAGGAGGAAGAAACACCGGGGAGCTGTTTTTT. Protein sequence: CASNEGGRNTGELFF.

This chain uses TRBV2 with TRBJ1-6; D gene uncertain. Looked up from germline, CDR1 is SNHLY and CDR2 is FYNNEI. The CDR3 length is 15 residues. V lost 7 bases, J lost 0 bases, and 10 bases lay in between. This chain's CDR3 is CASTYESSYNSPLHF. The CDR3 DNA sequence: TGTGCCAGCACCTATGAGAGCTCCTATAATTCACCCCTCCACTTT.

A single count supports this clone. The chain is built from TRBV5-6 and TRBJ1-2; D gene ambiguous. The germline gives CDR1 SGHDT, CDR2 YYEEEE. The CDR3 has 14 residues. The V end lost 2 bases, the J end lost 4 bases, and 12 bases lay between the germline ends. The CDR3 sequence is CASSLGQEFYGYTF. CDR3 in DNA: TGTGCCAGCAGCTTAGGGCAAGAGTTCTATGGCTACACCTTC. The full variable domain, its missing parts supplied by reference TRBV5-6 and TRBJ1-2, is DAGVTQSPTHLIKTRGQQVTLRCSPKSGHDTVSWYQQALGQGPQFIFQYYEEEERQRGNFPDRFSGHQFPNYSSELNVNALLLGDSALYLCASSLGQEFYGYTFGSGTRLTVV.

The V gene is TRBV5-5, the J gene TRBJ2-7; D gene ambiguous. The germline V gene has CDR1 SGHKS and CDR2 YYEKEE (reference sequence). Between the trimmed V and J ends, which lost 6 bases and 0 bases, there was a span of 13 bases. This CDR3 spans 14 amino acids. CDR3 protein: CASIPLESSYEQYF. The CDR3 nucleotides read TGTGCCAGCATACCTTTAGAGAGCTCCTACGAGCAGTACTTC. The entire variable domain, with the rest obtained from reference TRBV5-5 and TRBJ2-7, is as follows: DAGVTQSPTHLIKTRGQQVTLRCSPISGHKSVSWYQQVLGQGPQFIFQYYEKEERGRGNFPDRFSARQFPNYSSELNVNALLLGDSALYLCASIPLESSYEQYFGPGTRLTVT.

The chain recombines TRBV5-6 with TRBJ2-7; D tentatively fits TRBD1 or TRBD2 (5 bases each). The CDR3 has 15 amino acids. V dropped 4 bases and J dropped 0 bases, with 14 bases sitting between them. Germline V gene sequence: CDR1 SGHDT, CDR2 YYEEEE. The CDR3 coding sequence is TGTGCCAGCAGCCCCGGGTGGGGACCCTCCTACGAGCAGTACTTC. It yields the protein CASSPGWGPSYEQYF.